One and the same sample provided the 28 T cell receptor beta chains below, sequenced in a study of blood T cell repertoires in COVID-19. The data were produced by immunoSEQ multiplex PCR, yet TCRdb's version contains in-frame clones alone and is incomplete. The sample contains about 27,000 clones, approximately 72% of which appear only once. The sequenced sample was peripheral blood. The receptors derive from a man between 60 and 75 years old with active or convalescent COVID-19.

This clone has only one observation. V usage is TRBV11-3 and J usage is TRBJ2-1, with D perhaps matching TRBD2 (6 bases). V dropped 7 bases and J dropped 5 bases, with 9 bases sitting between them. Germline assignment: CDR1 SGHNT and CDR2 YENEEA. The CDR3 contains 12 residues. CDR3 amino acids: CASNRGNNEQFF. The DNA of the CDR3 is TGTGCCAGCAACCGGGGGAACAATGAGCAGTTCTTC.

This clone was observed a single time. The rearrangement joins TRBV5-1 to TRBJ2-3; 7 positions match TRBD1. This CDR3 comprises 15 residues. Looked up from germline, CDR1 is SGHRS and CDR2 is YFSETQ. V was pared by 2 bases and J by 6 bases, with 9 bases of the junction left unmatched. The CDR3 spells CASSLQGSYIDTQYF. The CDR3 nucleotides are TGCGCCAGCAGCTTACAGGGGAGTTACATCGATACGCAGTATTTT. Using reference TRBV5-1 and TRBJ2-3 for the parts outside the CDR3, the full variable domain is KAGVTQTPRYLIKTRGQQVTLSCSPISGHRSVSWYQQTPGQGLQFLFEYFSETQRNKGNFPGRFSGRQFSNSRSEMNVSTLELGDSALYLCASSLQGSYIDTQYFGPGTRLTVL.

This clone was seen a single time. The gene calls are TRBV30 and TRBJ1-1, with TRBD1 as a possible D gene (5 bases). There are 12 residues in the CDR3. Germline lookup yields CDR1 GTSNPN and CDR2 SVGIG (reference sequence). V dropped 8 bases and J dropped 3 bases, with 13 bases sitting between them. The DNA of the CDR3 is TGTGCCGTGACGGGGGGGTACACTGAAGCTTTCTTT. Amino acids: CAVTGGYTEAFF.

This sequence joins TRBV14 and TRBJ1-2; D may be TRBD1 (5 bases). The CDR3 runs 14 residues. Looked up from germline, CDR1 is SGHDN and CDR2 is FVKESK. V shed 3 bases and J shed 2 bases, with 10 bases lying between them. The CDR3 sequence: CASSHRQPNYGYTF. CDR3 nucleotides: TGTGCCAGCAGCCACAGACAGCCGAACTATGGCTACACCTTC.

The chain recombines TRBV2 with TRBJ1-2; 8 bases agree with TRBD1. This CDR3 comprises 15 residues. The trim removed 4 bases at V and 8 bases at J, leaving 12 bases unmatched. The V gene's germline CDR1 is SNHLY and CDR2 FYNNEI. The CDR3 loop reads CASSVTAGGVKGYTF. DNA for the CDR3: TGTGCCAGCAGTGTGACGGCAGGGGGCGTGAAGGGCTACACCTTC.

The rearrangement joins TRBV27 to TRBJ2-7; D remains ambiguous. The germline gives CDR1 MNHEY, CDR2 SMNVEV (reference sequence). The CDR3 length is 10 residues. V lost 5 bases, J lost 4 bases, and 3 bases lay in between. This chain's CDR3 is CASSRYEQYF. CDR3 DNA sequence: TGTGCCAGCAGTCGGTACGAGCAGTACTTC.

In its sample, this clone was seen a few times. The chain carries TRBV10-3 and TRBJ1-6; 9 bases align to TRBD1. V gave up 10 bases and J gave up 5 bases; unmatched junction bases: 15. Germline CDR1 and CDR2: ENHRY and SYGVKD. The CDR3 sequence is 17 residues long. The CDR3: CATRGQGRLNDNSPLHF. The CDR3 DNA follows: TGTGCCACGAGGGGACAGGGACGCCTTAATGATAATTCACCCCTCCACTTT.

The chain carries TRBV10-3 and TRBJ2-7, with a possible D match to TRBD2 (6 bases). With 8 bases removed from V and 6 bases from J, the gap between germline ends came to 8 bases. The CDR3 contains 10 residues. Germline lookup yields CDR1 ENHRY and CDR2 SYGVKD. The CDR3 DNA reads TGTGCCATCGGGGGGATCGAGCAGTACTTC. It translates to CAIGGIEQYF.

The chain recombines TRBV5-1 with TRBJ2-7; TRBD1 aligns across 11 bases. V gave up 0 bases and J gave up 4 bases; unmatched junction bases: 3. The length of the CDR3 is 15 residues. Germline CDR1 SGHRS, CDR2 YFSETQ. The CDR3 DNA sequence: TGCGCCAGCAGCTTGGGGACAGGGGGCAATTACGAGCAGTACTTC. Amino acid sequence: CASSLGTGGNYEQYF.

This clone was seen only a few times. The rearrangement uses TRBV11-3 and TRBJ1-5, with TRBD1 identical over 8 bases. This CDR3 region has 15 residues. With V trimmed by 5 bases and J by 0 bases, 3 bases remained unmatched. The V gene's germline CDR1 is SGHNT and CDR2 YENEEA. DNA for the CDR3: TGTGCCAGCAGCCCCGGGACAGGTAGCAATCAGCCCCAGCATTTT. Amino acid sequence: CASSPGTGSNQPQHF.

V and J are TRBV4-2 and TRBJ2-3, with 10 bases fitting TRBD2. The V and J ends lost 0 bases and 2 bases, in that order; junction bases with no gene match: 11. The CDR3 sequence is 19 residues long. Germline loops: CDR1 LGHNA, CDR2 YNFKEQ. The CDR3: CASSQDTPRTSGATDTQYF. CDR3 in DNA: TGTGCCAGCAGCCAAGATACCCCCCGGACTAGCGGTGCCACAGATACGCAGTATTTT.

The V gene is TRBV4-1, the J gene TRBJ1-2; D unclear. The CDR3 covers 16 residues. With 2 bases removed from V and 4 bases from J, the gap between germline ends came to 17 bases. The V gene's germline CDR1 is MGHRA and CDR2 YSYEKL. CDR3 region: CASSQPPLGETYGYTF. The CDR3 DNA reads TGCGCCAGCAGCCAACCCCCGTTGGGAGAGACCTATGGCTACACCTTC.

The chain employs TRBV15 and TRBJ1-6, with D possibly being TRBD1 (5 bases). CDR3 length: 14 residues. V lost 6 bases and J 0 bases, leaving 6 bases between the germline ends. Germline CDR1 is LNHNV and CDR2 is YYDKDF (reference sequence). The CDR3: CATSGASYNSPLHF. Written as DNA, the CDR3 is TGTGCCACCAGTGGGGCCTCCTATAATTCACCCCTCCACTTT.

The chain recombines TRBV6-2 or TRBV6-3 with TRBJ2-3; 7 bases map to TRBD1. Germline-derived CDR1 and CDR2 are MNHEY and SVGEGT. V dropped 2 bases and J dropped 5; count of bases not matched to a gene: 4. The length of the CDR3 is 14 residues. The CDR3 DNA is TGTGCCAGCAGTTACAAGGGGGCGAAAGATACGCAGTATTTT. This translates into CASSYKGAKDTQYF.

This chain uses TRBV11-2 with TRBJ2-7, with 11 bases that match TRBD2. CDR1 is SGHAT, CDR2 FQNNGV, per germline. The CDR3 consists of 15 residues. V lost 4 bases and J lost 3; bases outside the gene matches: 5. CDR3 residues: CASSSQTSGVYEQYF. DNA of the CDR3: TGTGCCAGCAGCTCTCAGACTAGCGGGGTCTACGAGCAGTACTTC.

This clone has more than one count but fewer than ten. This chain connects TRBV19 to TRBJ2-1; 7 nucleotides agree with TRBD2. Trimming removed 1 base from V and 1 base from J; junction bases left unmatched: 7. This CDR3 region has 17 residues. Germline values: CDR1 LNHDA, CDR2 SQIVND (reference sequence). The DNA for the CDR3 is TGTGCCAGTAGTATAGTGGTTAGCGGGTCGTCCTACAATGAGCAGTTCTTC. This codes for CASSIVVSGSSYNEQFF.

The chain joins TRBV7-9 to TRBJ1-2; 7 bases agree with TRBD1. The V segment lost 5 bases and the J segment 5 bases; nucleotides outside the gene matches: 8. Per germline, CDR1 SEHNR and CDR2 FQNEAQ (reference sequence). This CDR3 has 14 amino acids. CDR3 in amino acids: CASSPFDREYGYTF. In nucleotides, the CDR3 is TGTGCCAGCAGCCCATTTGACAGGGAGTATGGCTACACCTTC.

The genes are TRBV23-1 and TRBJ2-3; 11 nucleotides line up with TRBD2. TRBV23-1 is reported as an ORF; its role is uncertain. V lost 7 bases, J lost 4 bases, and 19 bases stayed unmatched. The length of the CDR3 is 19 residues. The CDR3 DNA follows: TGCGCCAGCACCCAAGGGCGGTTAGCGGGGGGGCGCGGTGCAGATACGCAGTATTTT. Residues: CASTQGRLAGGRGADTQYF.

This sequence joins TRBV30 and TRBJ1-2; D perhaps matches TRBD1 (5 bases). Trimming pared 5 bases from V and 4 bases from J, leaving 14 bases between. The germline V gene has CDR1 GTSNPN and CDR2 SVGIG (reference sequence). The CDR3 has 13 amino acids. The CDR3 loop reads CAWSRQRLYGYTF. In DNA form, the CDR3 reads TGTGCCTGGTCCAGACAGCGACTCTATGGCTACACCTTC.

The CDR3 is CASSQETGWAEAFF. Written as DNA, the CDR3 is TGTGCCAGCAGCCAAGAGACAGGGTGGGCTGAAGCTTTCTTT. The chain uses TRBV3-1 (or the pseudogene TRBV3-2) and TRBJ1-1, with 7 bases lining up with TRBD1. CDR1 and CDR2 (germline): LGHDT, YNNKEL (reference sequence). The trim removed 0 bases at V and 6 bases at J, leaving 4 bases unmatched. This CDR3 has 14 amino acids.

This clone was observed a few times. This chain connects TRBV3-1 (or the pseudogene TRBV3-2) to TRBJ1-2, with TRBD1 matching over 7 bases. The CDR3 length is 14 residues. Trimming took 4 bases from V and 6 from J; bases not matched to a gene: 8. Germline CDR1 is LGHDT and CDR2 is YNNKEL (reference sequence). CDR3 sequence (DNA): TGTGCCAGCAGCCCGAACAGGGGTTCGGATGGCTACACCTTC. This encodes CASSPNRGSDGYTF.

The chain recombines TRBV12-2 with TRBJ1-1; the DNA was not compared with TRBD1, the D call given in the table. TRBV12-2 has pseudogene status. The CDR3 runs to 18 residues. The CDR3 DNA reads as TGTGCAAGTCGCTTAGCGATAGGACAGGGGGCGCGCGACACTGAAGCTTTCTTT. It is translated as CASRLAIGQGARDTEAFF.

The chain has TRBV12-3 or TRBV12-4 and TRBJ2-7, with D hard to call. This CDR3 is 12 amino acids long. The V end was cut by 6 bases, the J end by 0 bases, with 6 bases between. Here the CDR3 reads CASRGLSYEQYF. The CDR3 DNA reads as TGTGCCAGCAGGGGCCTCTCCTACGAGCAGTACTTC.

The CDR3 DNA follows: TGTGCCTGGAGTACCTCGGGGGGATTTATAAACACCATATATTTT. This codes for CAWSTSGGFINTIYF. J is TRBJ1-3 and V is TRBV30; D might be TRBD1 (5 bases). Between the trimmed V and J ends, which lost 2 bases and 6 bases, there was a span of 17 bases. The germline gives CDR1 GTSNPN, CDR2 SVGIG (reference sequence). There are 15 residues in the CDR3.

The rearrangement links TRBV3-1 (or the pseudogene TRBV3-2) to TRBJ1-5, with D maybe TRBD1 (6 bases). The CDR3 is 15 residues long. Germline values: CDR1 LGHDT, CDR2 YNNKEL (reference sequence). The germline V and J ends were trimmed by 4 bases and 9 bases, with 19 bases remaining between them. DNA of the CDR3: TGTGCCAGCAGCCCGGGACACTCGGTGTTAGGGCCCCAGCATTTT. Encoded protein: CASSPGHSVLGPQHF.

This clone was observed once. The V call is TRBV19, the J call TRBJ1-1; no clear D. Trimming removed 7 bases from V and 1 base from J, with 16 bases in between. The CDR3 extends over 15 amino acids. The germline V gene has CDR1 LNHDA and CDR2 SQIVND (reference sequence). CDR3 amino acids: CASTPAGLKNTEAFF. CDR3 DNA sequence: TGTGCCAGTACCCCAGCGGGGTTAAAGAACACTGAAGCTTTCTTT.

There are a few counts of this clone. The J gene is TRBJ1-1, the V gene TRBV7-2; TRBD1 matches at 9 bases. The junction had 8 bases not matched to a gene; V was cut back by 5 bases and J by 4 bases. Germline CDR1 is SGHTA and CDR2 is FQGNSA. The CDR3 covers 15 residues. Here the CDR3 DNA reads TGTGCCAGCAGCCCGAGAATGACAGGGGGCACTGAAGCTTTCTTT. Its protein product is CASSPRMTGGTEAFF.

The chain combines TRBV6-5 with TRBJ1-6, with 9 bases aligning to TRBD1. Trimming took 6 bases from V and 10 from J; bases not matched to a gene: 10. CDR3 length equals 15 residues. Per the germline V gene, CDR1 is MNHEY and CDR2 is SVGAGI. The CDR3 DNA sequence: TGTGCCAGCAGCTCATCCGGGACAGGGCGCTCACCCCTCCACTTT. This sequence encodes CASSSSGTGRSPLHF.